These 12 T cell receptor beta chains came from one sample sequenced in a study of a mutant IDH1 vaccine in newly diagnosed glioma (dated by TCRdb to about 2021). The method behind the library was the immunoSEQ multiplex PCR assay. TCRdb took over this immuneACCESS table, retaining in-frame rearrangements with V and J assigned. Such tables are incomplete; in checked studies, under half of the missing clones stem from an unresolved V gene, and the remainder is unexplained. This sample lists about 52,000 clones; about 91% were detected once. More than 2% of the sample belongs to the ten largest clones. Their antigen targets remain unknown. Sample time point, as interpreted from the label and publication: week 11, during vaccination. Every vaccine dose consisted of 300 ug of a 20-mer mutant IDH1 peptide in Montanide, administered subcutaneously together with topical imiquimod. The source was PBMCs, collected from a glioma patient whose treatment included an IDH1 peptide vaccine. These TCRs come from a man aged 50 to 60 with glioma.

The CDR3 is CASSSGQVNQPQHF. In nucleotides, the CDR3 is TGTGCCAGCAGCTCTGGACAGGTCAATCAGCCCCAGCATTTT. V usage is TRBV7-9 and J usage is TRBJ1-5; 7 positions match TRBD1. The CDR3 contains 14 residues. The trim removed 4 bases at V and 3 bases at J, leaving 3 bases unmatched. CDR1 and CDR2 from the germline V gene are SEHNR and FQNEAQ (reference sequence).

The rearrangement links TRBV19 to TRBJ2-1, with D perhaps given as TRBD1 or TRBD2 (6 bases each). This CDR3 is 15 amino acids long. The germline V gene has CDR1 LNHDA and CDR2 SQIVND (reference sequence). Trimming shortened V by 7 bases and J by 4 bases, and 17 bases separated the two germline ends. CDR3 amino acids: CASTTEGGGYNEQFF. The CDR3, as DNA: TGTGCCAGTACCACCGAGGGGGGAGGATACAATGAGCAGTTCTTC.

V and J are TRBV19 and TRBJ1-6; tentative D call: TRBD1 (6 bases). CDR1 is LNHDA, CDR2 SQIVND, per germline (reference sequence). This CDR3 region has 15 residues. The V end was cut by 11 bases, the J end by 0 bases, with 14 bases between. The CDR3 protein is CASRQDSSYNSPLHF. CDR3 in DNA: TGTGCCTCCCGACAGGACAGCTCCTATAATTCACCCCTCCACTTT.

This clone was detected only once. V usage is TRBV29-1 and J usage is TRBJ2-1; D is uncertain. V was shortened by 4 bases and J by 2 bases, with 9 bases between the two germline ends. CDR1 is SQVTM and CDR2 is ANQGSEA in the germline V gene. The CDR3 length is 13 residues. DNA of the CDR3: TGCAGCGTTGTGCATGTGACCTACAATGAGCAGTTCTTC. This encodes CSVVHVTYNEQFF.

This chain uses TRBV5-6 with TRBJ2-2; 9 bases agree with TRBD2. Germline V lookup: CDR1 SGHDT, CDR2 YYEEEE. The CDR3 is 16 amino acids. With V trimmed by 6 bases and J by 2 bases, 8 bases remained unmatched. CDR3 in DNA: TGTGCCAGCACCCGGCGGGGGGGGACTAACACCGGGGAGCTGTTTTTT. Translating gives CASTRRGGTNTGELFF. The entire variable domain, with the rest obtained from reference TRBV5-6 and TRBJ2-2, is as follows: DAGVTQSPTHLIKTRGQQVTLRCSPKSGHDTVSWYQQALGQGPQFIFQYYEEEERQRGNFPDRFSGHQFPNYSSELNVNALLLGDSALYLCASTRRGGTNTGELFFGEGSRLTVL.

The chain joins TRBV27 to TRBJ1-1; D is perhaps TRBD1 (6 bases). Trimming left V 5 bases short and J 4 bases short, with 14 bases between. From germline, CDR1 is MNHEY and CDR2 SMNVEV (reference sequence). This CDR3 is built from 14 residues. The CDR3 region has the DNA TGTGCCAGCAGTGGAACCAGGGGTCTCACTGAAGCTTTCTTT. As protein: CASSGTRGLTEAFF.

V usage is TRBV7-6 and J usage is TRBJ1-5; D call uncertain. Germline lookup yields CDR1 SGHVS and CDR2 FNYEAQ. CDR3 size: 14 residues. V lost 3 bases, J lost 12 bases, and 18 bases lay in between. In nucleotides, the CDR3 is TGTGCCAGCAGCTTGAGGGCTGGGGATCGTAACCAGCATTTT. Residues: CASSLRAGDRNQHF.

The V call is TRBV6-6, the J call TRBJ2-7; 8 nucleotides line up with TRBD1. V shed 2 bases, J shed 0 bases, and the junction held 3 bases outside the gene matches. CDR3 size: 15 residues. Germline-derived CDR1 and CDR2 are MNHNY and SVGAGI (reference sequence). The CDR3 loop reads CASSYRQGRSYEQYF. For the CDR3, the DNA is TGTGCCAGCAGTTACCGACAGGGGCGCTCCTACGAGCAGTACTTC.

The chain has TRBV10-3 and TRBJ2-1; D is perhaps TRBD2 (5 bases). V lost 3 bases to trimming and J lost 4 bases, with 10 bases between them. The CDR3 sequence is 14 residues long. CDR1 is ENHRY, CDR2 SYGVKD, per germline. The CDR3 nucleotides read TGTGCCATCAGTGAAGGAGGCAGTTACAATGAGCAGTTCTTC. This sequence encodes CAISEGGSYNEQFF.

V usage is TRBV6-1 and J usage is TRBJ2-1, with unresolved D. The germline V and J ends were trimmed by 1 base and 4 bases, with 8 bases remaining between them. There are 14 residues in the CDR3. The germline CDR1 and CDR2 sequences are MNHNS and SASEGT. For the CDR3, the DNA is TGTGCCAGCAGTGAAGAGGGTACTTACAATGAGCAGTTCTTC. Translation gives CASSEEGTYNEQFF.

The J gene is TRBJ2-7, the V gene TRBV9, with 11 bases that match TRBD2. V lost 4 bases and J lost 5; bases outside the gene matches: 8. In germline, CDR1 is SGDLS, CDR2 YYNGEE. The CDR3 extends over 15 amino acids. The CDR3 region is CASSTQPGLADEQYF. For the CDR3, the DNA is TGTGCCAGCAGCACTCAACCGGGACTAGCGGACGAGCAGTACTTC.

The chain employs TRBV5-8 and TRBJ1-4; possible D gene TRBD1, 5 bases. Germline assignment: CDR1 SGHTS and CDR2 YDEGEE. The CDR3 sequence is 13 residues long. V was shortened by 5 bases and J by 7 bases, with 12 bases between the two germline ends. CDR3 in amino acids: CASRVSGSEKLFF. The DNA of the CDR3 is TGTGCCAGCAGGGTGTCAGGGAGTGAAAAACTGTTTTTT. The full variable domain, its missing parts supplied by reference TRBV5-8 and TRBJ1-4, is EAGVTQSPTHLIKTRGQQATLRCSPISGHTSVYWYQQALGLGLQFLLWYDEGEERNRGNFPPRFSGRQFPNYSSELNVNALELEDSALYLCASRVSGSEKLFFGSGTQLSVL.